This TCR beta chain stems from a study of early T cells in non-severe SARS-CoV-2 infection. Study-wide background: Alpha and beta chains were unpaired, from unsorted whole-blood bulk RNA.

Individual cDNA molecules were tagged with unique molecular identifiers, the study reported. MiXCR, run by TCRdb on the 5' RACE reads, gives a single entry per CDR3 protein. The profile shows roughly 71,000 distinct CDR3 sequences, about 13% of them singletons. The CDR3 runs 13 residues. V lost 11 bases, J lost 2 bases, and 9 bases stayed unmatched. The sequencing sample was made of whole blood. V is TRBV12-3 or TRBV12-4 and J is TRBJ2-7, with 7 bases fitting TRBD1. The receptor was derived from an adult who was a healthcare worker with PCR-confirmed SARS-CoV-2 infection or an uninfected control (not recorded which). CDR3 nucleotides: TGTGCCTCCAGGACAGGTGGAACCTACGAGCAGTACTTC. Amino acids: CASRTGGTYEQYF.